These T cell receptor beta chains were read from a single sample in a study of control samples from healthy donors and cancer patients. The method was immunoSEQ multiplex PCR; TCRdb's version includes in-frame clones alone and lacks a portion of them. The sample carries about 140,000 clones, 88% recorded once. The sample was blood. The origin of the receptors is a man younger than 30 in good health. CDR3s leave out the opening cysteine and the closing phenylalanine or tryptophan. Fields, in order: clone size, J gene, V gene, CDR3 protein. Not every row has a clone size; where given, it reads once, few, many or a size class.

abundance: once; j_gene: TRBJ2-1; v_gene: TRBV7-3; CDR3aa: ASSVDYNVYNEQF
abundance: once; j_gene: TRBJ1-4; v_gene: TRBV19; CDR3aa: ASSLTVQEKLF
abundance: NA; j_gene: TRBJ2-1; v_gene: TRBV6-5; CDR3aa: ASRLDPGNNEQF
abundance: NA; j_gene: TRBJ2-1; v_gene: TRBV3-1/TRBV3-2; CDR3aa: ASSQSANNEQF
abundance: NA; j_gene: TRBJ1-2; v_gene: TRBV2; CDR3aa: ASRDRGHAYGYT
abundance: NA; j_gene: TRBJ1-1; v_gene: TRBV18; CDR3aa: ASSQTGENTEAF
abundance: NA; j_gene: TRBJ2-7; v_gene: TRBV19; CDR3aa: ASSLQGTAVEQY
abundance: NA; j_gene: TRBJ1-4; v_gene: TRBV4-3; CDR3aa: ASSPRDRGFEKLF
abundance: NA; j_gene: TRBJ1-5; v_gene: TRBV7-2; CDR3aa: ASSPTGGQEPQH
abundance: few; j_gene: TRBJ2-2; v_gene: TRBV3-1/TRBV3-2; CDR3aa: GTGTVGELF
abundance: NA; j_gene: TRBJ2-2; v_gene: TRBV18; CDR3aa: ASSPPDRVNTGELF
abundance: NA; j_gene: TRBJ2-3; v_gene: TRBV5-1; CDR3aa: ASSLGTVTDTQY
abundance: NA; j_gene: TRBJ2-5; v_gene: TRBV19; CDR3aa: ASSMNRGPWETQY
abundance: medium-sized; j_gene: TRBJ2-2; v_gene: TRBV9; CDR3aa: ASSPLGGGANGELF
abundance: NA; j_gene: TRBJ1-5; v_gene: TRBV7-2; CDR3aa: ASSLGTDQPQH
abundance: once; j_gene: TRBJ2-4; v_gene: TRBV19; CDR3aa: ASTSLGTSGGNIQY
abundance: NA; j_gene: TRBJ1-1; v_gene: TRBV28; CDR3aa: ASSFSIGASEAF
abundance: NA; j_gene: TRBJ1-2; v_gene: TRBV3-1/TRBV3-2; CDR3aa: ASSQRDRGNYGYT
abundance: few; j_gene: TRBJ2-1; v_gene: TRBV4-2; CDR3aa: ASSQEVNSWNEQF
abundance: NA; j_gene: TRBJ1-2; v_gene: TRBV29-1; CDR3aa: SVEMVMGGYT
abundance: NA; j_gene: TRBJ2-3; v_gene: TRBV18; CDR3aa: ASSPNPQVTDTQY
abundance: medium-sized; j_gene: TRBJ1-6; v_gene: TRBV7-3; CDR3aa: ASSLWSSYNSPLH
abundance: NA; j_gene: TRBJ2-2; v_gene: TRBV7-8; CDR3aa: ASSFRQGYGELF
abundance: NA; j_gene: TRBJ2-5; v_gene: TRBV3-1/TRBV3-2; CDR3aa: ASSQDPDSGETQY
abundance: NA; j_gene: TRBJ2-3; v_gene: TRBV9; CDR3aa: ASSLGRAAGDTQY
abundance: NA; j_gene: TRBJ1-1; v_gene: TRBV27; CDR3aa: ASRREKISGGNTEAF
abundance: NA; j_gene: TRBJ2-1; v_gene: TRBV7-8; CDR3aa: ASSFARDRRNEQF